One sample yielded the 4 T cell receptor beta chains listed below, sequenced in a study of shared clonotypes between healthy human individuals. Some clones are missing from TCRdb's copy, which holds only in-frame ones; the method was immunoSEQ multiplex PCR. This sample carries about 490,000 clones, roughly 80% of them seen once, and the ten largest clones take roughly 13%. Specimen: PBMCs. Source of these receptors: a woman aged 40 to 55 in good health. Some clones in this sample may be carry-over from other donors' samples.

The chain uses TRBV5-4 and TRBJ2-1; unclear D gene. Trimming took 1 base from V and 7 from J, leaving 6 bases between them. Germline CDR1 is SGHNT and CDR2 is YYREEE (reference sequence). This CDR3 has 12 residues. In DNA, the CDR3 is TGTGCCAGCAGCTTGTGGGGAAATGAGCAGTTCTTC. This sequence encodes CASSLWGNEQFF.

A word on this clone: A far larger clone is one base from this, pointing to a likely read error. The chain links TRBV16 to TRBJ1-1, with a tentative D call TRBD1 (6 bases). V lost 5 bases and J 4 bases, leaving 14 bases between the germline ends. From germline, CDR1 is KGHSY and CDR2 FQNENV. The CDR3 runs 14 residues. CDR3 DNA sequence: TGTGCCAGCAGCAACCCGGGGGCAGGCACTGAAGCTTTCTTT. Amino acid sequence: CASSNPGAGTEAFF.

V is TRBV6-1 and J is TRBJ1-5, with D perhaps matching TRBD1 (6 bases). The CDR3 has 14 residues. Per germline, CDR1 MNHNS and CDR2 SASEGT. Deletions cut 4 bases from V and 3 bases from J, with 10 bases between. Here the CDR3 reads CASSAAGVNQPQHF. The CDR3 DNA is TGTGCCAGCAGTGCGGCAGGGGTCAATCAGCCCCAGCATTTT.

The chain is built from TRBV28 and TRBJ1-2; the D gene is possibly TRBD1 (5 bases). CDR1 and CDR2 (germline): MDHEN, SYDVKM. Trimming pared 5 bases from V and 8 bases from J, leaving 18 bases between. The CDR3 consists of 14 residues. CDR3 in DNA: TGTGCCAGCAGTCAGGCCGGGACCGCTAAAGGCTACACCTTC. It yields the protein CASSQAGTAKGYTF.